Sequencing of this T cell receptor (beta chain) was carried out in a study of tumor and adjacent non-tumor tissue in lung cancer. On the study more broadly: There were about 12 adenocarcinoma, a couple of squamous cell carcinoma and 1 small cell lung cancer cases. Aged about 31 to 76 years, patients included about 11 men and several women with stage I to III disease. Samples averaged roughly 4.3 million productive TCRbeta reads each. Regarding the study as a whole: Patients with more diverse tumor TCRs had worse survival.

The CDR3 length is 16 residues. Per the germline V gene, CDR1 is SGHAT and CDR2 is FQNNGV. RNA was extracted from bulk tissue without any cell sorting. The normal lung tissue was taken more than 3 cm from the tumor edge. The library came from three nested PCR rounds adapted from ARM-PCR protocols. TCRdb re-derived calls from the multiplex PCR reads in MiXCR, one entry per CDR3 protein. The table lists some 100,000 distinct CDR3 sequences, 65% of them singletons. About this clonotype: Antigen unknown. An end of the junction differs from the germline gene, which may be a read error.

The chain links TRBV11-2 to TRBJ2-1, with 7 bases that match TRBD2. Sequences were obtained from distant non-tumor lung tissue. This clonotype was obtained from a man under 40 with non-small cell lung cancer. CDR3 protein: CASSLSREQTYIEQFF. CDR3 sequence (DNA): TGTGCCAGCAGCTTATCGCGGGAGCAGACCTACATTGAGCAGTTCTTC.